One and the same sample provided the 14 T cell receptor beta chains below, sequenced in a study of CD8+ T cells in alopecia areata. Sequencing used cDNA as its template, made by extracting RNA and reverse transcribing it. The repertoire was sequenced with immunoSEQ multiplex PCR; TCRdb's copy has only in-frame clones and lacks some. The sample lists a few hundred thousand clones, 67% seen once, with around 1.2% in the top ten. The sample was CD4+ T cells sorted from blood, taken at week 0. Receptor source: a human donor with alopecia areata.

The rearrangement joins TRBV30 to TRBJ2-6, with a possible D match to TRBD1 (5 bases). The CDR3 covers 15 residues. V was shortened by 3 bases and J by 0 bases, with 9 bases between the two germline ends. Germline loops: CDR1 GTSNPN, CDR2 SVGIG (reference sequence). DNA of the CDR3: TGTGCCTGGAGCATTGACAGCTCTGGGGCCAACGTCCTGACTTTC. Protein: CAWSIDSSGANVLTF.

This clone was seen a handful of times. The V call is TRBV6-1, the J call TRBJ2-5; 9 positions match TRBD2. The CDR3 length is 15 residues. The V segment lost 4 bases and the J segment 2 bases; nucleotides outside the gene matches: 5. Germline-derived CDR1 and CDR2 are MNHNS and SASEGT. The CDR3 nucleotides are TGTGCCAGCAGTGGTGAGACTAGCGGACAAGAGACCCAGTACTTC. Protein: CASSGETSGQETQYF.

CDR3 sequence: CAWNRAMADTQYF. DNA of the CDR3: TGTGCCTGGAATAGGGCAATGGCAGATACGCAGTATTTT. The gene calls are TRBV30 and TRBJ2-3; D is undetermined. The CDR3 runs 13 residues. CDR1 is GTSNPN and CDR2 is SVGIG in the germline V gene (reference sequence). The ends were cut back, 4 bases at V and 4 bases at J, with 12 bases in the middle.

The CDR3 here is CASSSQGAPRTEAFF. CDR3 nucleotide sequence: TGTGCCAGCAGCTCCCAGGGGGCTCCACGCACTGAAGCTTTCTTT. The V call is TRBV5-6, the J call TRBJ1-1; TRBD1 aligns across 8 bases. The CDR3 has 15 amino acids. CDR1 and CDR2 (germline): SGHDT, YYEEEE. V lost 3 bases, J lost 4 bases, and 8 bases stayed unmatched.

The genes are TRBV20-1 and TRBJ2-1; 7 positions agree with TRBD1. V trimming: 5 bases; J trimming: 9 bases; junction bases outside the gene matches: 4. The CDR3 runs to 11 residues. The germline V gene encodes CDR1 DFQATT and CDR2 SNEGSKA (reference sequence). CDR3 loop: CSAEGTVEQFF. In DNA, the CDR3 is TGCAGTGCTGAGGGGACAGTTGAGCAGTTCTTC.

The J gene is TRBJ1-1, the V gene TRBV5-6; D is unresolved. Trimming shortened V by 1 base and J by 5 bases, and 9 bases separated the two germline ends. Germline V lookup: CDR1 SGHDT, CDR2 YYEEEE. The CDR3 sequence is 13 residues long. CDR3 in amino acids: CASSLYLGTEAFF. In nucleotides, the CDR3 is TGTGCCAGCAGCTTGTACCTGGGGACTGAAGCTTTCTTT. The full variable domain, its missing parts supplied by reference TRBV5-6 and TRBJ1-1, is DAGVTQSPTHLIKTRGQQVTLRCSPKSGHDTVSWYQQALGQGPQFIFQYYEEEERQRGNFPDRFSGHQFPNYSSELNVNALLLGDSALYLCASSLYLGTEAFFGQGTRLTVV.

The table lists this clone with a few counts. This same CDR3 is encoded by further DNA sequences in the sample. This rearrangement joins TRBV5-1 to TRBJ2-5, with 8 bases lining up with TRBD2. Germline CDR1 is SGHRS and CDR2 is YFSETQ. V was clipped by 0 bases and J by 5 bases; unmatched bases: 0. CDR3 length: 13 amino acids. The CDR3 loop reads CASSLERGETQYF. In DNA form, the CDR3 reads TGCGCCAGCAGCTTGGAGCGGGGGGAGACCCAGTACTTC.

J is TRBJ1-1 and V is TRBV7-2; D gene unclear. Germline values: CDR1 SGHTA, CDR2 FQGNSA. Trimming left V 5 bases short and J 0 bases short, with 7 bases between. The CDR3 length is 13 residues. CDR3 coding DNA: TGTGCCAGCAGCACGCAGATGAACACTGAAGCTTTCTTT. It specifies CASSTQMNTEAFF.

This rearrangement joins TRBV30 to TRBJ2-5; possibly TRBD1 for D (5 bases). Germline assignment: CDR1 GTSNPN and CDR2 SVGIG (reference sequence). V lost 4 bases and J lost 3, with 9 bases in between. The CDR3 sequence is 12 residues long. The CDR3 loop reads CAWTGIEETQYF. The DNA of the CDR3 is TGTGCCTGGACAGGGATCGAAGAGACCCAGTACTTC.

The rearrangement links TRBV9 to TRBJ2-7; maybe TRBD1 (5 bases). With 4 bases removed from V and 7 bases from J, the gap between germline ends came to 15 bases. The germline V gene encodes CDR1 SGDLS and CDR2 YYNGEE. This CDR3 comprises 13 residues. CDR3 amino acids: CASSQDIGVEQYF. CDR3 in DNA: TGTGCCAGCAGCCAGGACATAGGTGTGGAGCAGTACTTC.

The J gene is TRBJ1-1, the V gene TRBV30, with a tentative D call TRBD1 (6 bases). Germline V lookup: CDR1 GTSNPN, CDR2 SVGIG (reference sequence). The V end lost 3 bases, the J end lost 3 bases, and 11 bases lay between the germline ends. This CDR3 region has 13 residues. CDR3 loop: CAWRVGGDTEAFF. CDR3 nucleotide sequence: TGTGCCTGGAGAGTAGGGGGGGACACTGAAGCTTTCTTT.

The CDR3 spells CASSQGETVAYEQYF. The DNA of the CDR3 is TGCGCCAGCAGCCAAGGCGAGACCGTGGCCTACGAGCAGTACTTC. The chain joins TRBV4-1 to TRBJ2-7; the D is unclear. The CDR3 totals 15 residues. From germline, CDR1 is MGHRA and CDR2 YSYEKL. The V and J ends lost 1 base and 2 bases respectively, with 12 bases between them.

On this clone: The identical CDR3 is also encoded by other nucleotide sequences in the sample. V is TRBV30 and J is TRBJ1-5; D perhaps matches TRBD1 (5 bases). In germline, CDR1 is GTSNPN, CDR2 SVGIG (reference sequence). The CDR3 loop spans 13 amino acids. V lost 1 base and J lost 4, with 8 bases in between. The CDR3 DNA sequence: TGTGCCTGGAGTGGGAGGGGTAATCAGCCCCAGCATTTT. Its protein is CAWSGRGNQPQHF.

The V call is TRBV29-1, the J call TRBJ1-5; 10 bases are shared with TRBD1. V lost 6 bases, J lost 7 bases, and 9 bases stayed unmatched. Germline-derived CDR1 and CDR2 are SQVTM and ANQGSEA. CDR3 length equals 14 residues. The CDR3 is CSVADRGARQPQHF. The CDR3 bases are TGCAGCGTCGCGGACAGGGGGGCACGGCAGCCCCAGCATTTT.